These T cell receptor beta chains were read from a single sample in a study of technical replicates of blood from a handful of donors. Clones were sequenced by immunoSEQ multiplex PCR, and TCRdb holds only the in-frame ones, with some missing. The sample includes around 81,000 clones, 95% of them seen just once. The sequencing sample was made of T cells isolated from PBMCs. These receptors all stem from a human donor in good health. CDR3s include the opening cysteine and the closing phenylalanine or tryptophan. A D gene is named only where the DNA matches it firmly. For some rows the clone size is stated as once, few or many, or as a class when expanded; others skip it.

len,abundance,v_gene,d_gene,j_gene,CDR3aa,CDR3nt
17,-,TRBV4-2,TRBD2,TRBJ2-1,CASSQVAGGSGYNEQFF,TGTGCCAGCAGCCAAGTAGCGGGAGGGTCCGGGTACAATGAGCAGTTCTTC
12,-,TRBV5-1,TRBD1,TRBJ2-5,CASQQGGETQYF,TGCGCCAGTCAACAGGGGGGAGAGACCCAGTACTTC
15,-,TRBV28,TRBD1,TRBJ1-4,CATTRGTGRNEKLFF,TGTGCCACCACGAGAGGGACAGGACGTAATGAAAAACTGTTTTTT
14,-,TRBV28,-,TRBJ2-1,CASIYSGSYNEQFF,TGTGCCAGCATCTACAGTGGCTCCTACAATGAGCAGTTCTTC
14,-,TRBV6-5,-,TRBJ2-7,CATSLWGSSYEQYF,TGTGCCACTTCCCTCTGGGGCAGCTCCTACGAGCAGTACTTC
15,once,TRBV7-9,-,TRBJ1-2,CASRPLGSGIDGYTF,TGTGCCAGCAGACCCTTAGGCTCAGGGATCGATGGCTACACCTTC
14,-,TRBV27,TRBD2,TRBJ2-7,CASGRTSATYEQYF,TGTGCCAGCGGAAGGACTAGCGCTACCTACGAGCAGTACTTC
13,few,TRBV9,-,TRBJ1-1,CASSGTQNTEAFF,TGTGCCAGCAGCGGGACACAGAACACTGAAGCTTTCTTT
20,-,TRBV21-1,-,TRBJ2-3,CASSKARLAGGLFYADTQYF,TGTGCCAGCAGCAAAGCGAGGCTAGCGGGAGGCCTTTTTTACGCAGATACGCAGTATTTT
12,-,TRBV18,-,TRBJ1-5,CASSEQNQPQHF,TGTGCCAGCTCAGAGCAAAATCAGCCCCAGCATTTT
15,-,TRBV28,TRBD1,TRBJ2-7,CASSSPQGFAYEQYF,TGTGCCAGCAGTTCCCCACAGGGGTTCGCCTACGAGCAGTACTTC
15,once,TRBV29-1,TRBD1,TRBJ2-2,CSVLQGAVFTGELFF,TGCAGCGTCCTCCAGGGGGCTGTTTTCACCGGGGAGCTGTTTTTT
16,-,TRBV27,TRBD1,TRBJ2-7,CASSSRIRGRSYEQYF,TGTGCCAGCAGTTCTCGCATCAGGGGGCGTAGCTACGAGCAGTACTTC
14,-,TRBV27,TRBD2,TRBJ2-1,CASSLRDGRNEQFF,TGTGCCAGCAGTTTGCGGGACGGGAGGAATGAGCAGTTCTTC
14,once,TRBV11-3,-,TRBJ1-1,CASSFNGDTTEAFF,TGTGCCAGCAGCTTTAACGGGGATACCACTGAAGCTTTCTTT
15,-,TRBV28,TRBD1,TRBJ2-3,CASSEGQGFADTQYF,TGTGCCAGCAGTGAAGGACAGGGTTTTGCAGATACGCAGTATTTT
13,-,TRBV7-6,-,TRBJ2-7,CASSSGETYEQYF,TGTGCCAGCAGCTCAGGGGAAACCTACGAGCAGTACTTC
16,-,TRBV10-3,TRBD1,TRBJ1-5,CAISDSGTGGNQPQHF,TGTGCCATCAGTGATTCCGGGACAGGGGGCAATCAGCCCCAGCATTTT
15,once,TRBV14,-,TRBJ2-3,CASSLDITSTDTQYF,TGTGCCAGCAGCCTTGACATAACTAGCACAGATACGCAGTATTTT
14,-,TRBV6-5,TRBD1,TRBJ2-4,CASSSRTGRDIQYF,TGTGCCAGCAGTTCCCGGACAGGGAGAGACATTCAGTACTTC
15,-,TRBV5-1,TRBD2,TRBJ2-1,CASEEAGGHYNEQFF,TGCGCCAGCGAAGAAGCGGGAGGGCATTACAATGAGCAGTTCTTC
17,-,TRBV27,TRBD2,TRBJ2-3,CASSLQRLAGITDTQYF,TGTGCCAGCAGTCTTCAGAGACTAGCGGGGATAACAGATACGCAGTATTTT
14,once,TRBV28,-,TRBJ2-7,CASSSRLFSYEQYF,TGTGCCAGCAGTTCCCGACTTTTCTCCTACGAGCAGTACTTC
14,-,TRBV28,-,TRBJ1-4,CASSLSGTFEKLFF,TGTGCCAGCAGTTTATCCGGGACATTTGAAAAACTGTTTTTT
13,-,TRBV13,-,TRBJ2-7,CASSLGRSYEQYF,TGTGCCAGCAGCTTAGGAAGGAGCTACGAGCAGTACTTC
14,-,TRBV15,TRBD1,TRBJ1-1,CATEGDRGGTEAFF,TGTGCCACCGAGGGGGACAGGGGAGGAACTGAAGCTTTCTTT
15,once,TRBV11-2,-,TRBJ1-5,CASSLENRDDQPQHF,TGTGCCAGCAGCTTAGAGAACAGGGACGATCAGCCCCAGCATTTT
13,once,TRBV9,-,TRBJ2-7,CASSEGQPYEQYF,TGTGCCAGCAGCGAAGGACAGCCCTACGAGCAGTACTTC
14,-,TRBV18,TRBD1,TRBJ2-7,CASSPTTGAHEQYF,TGTGCCAGCTCACCGACCACAGGGGCCCACGAGCAGTACTTC
16,-,TRBV5-4,-,TRBJ1-3,CASSPRVLPSGNTIYF,TGTGCCAGCAGCCCACGGGTACTCCCTTCTGGAAACACCATATATTTT
17,-,TRBV5-1,TRBD2,TRBJ2-5,CASSPRTSGDPQETQYF,TGCGCCAGCAGCCCACGGACTAGCGGAGACCCCCAAGAGACCCAGTACTTC
14,-,TRBV19,TRBD1,TRBJ2-7,CASTRQGAEYEQYF,TGTGCCAGTACCCGACAGGGGGCGGAGTACGAGCAGTACTTC
15,once,TRBV5-1,-,TRBJ2-2,CASRHGQMNTGELFF,TGCGCCAGCAGACATGGACAGATGAACACCGGGGAGCTGTTTTTT
12,-,TRBV29-1,-,TRBJ2-3,CSVEARTDTQYF,TGCAGCGTTGAAGCCCGGACAGATACGCAGTATTTT
13,once,TRBV29-1,TRBD1,TRBJ2-7,CSVTGESRYEQYF,TGCAGCGTGACAGGGGAAAGTAGATACGAGCAGTACTTC
13,-,TRBV6-6,-,TRBJ1-1,CASSYGFGTEAFF,TGTGCCAGCAGTTACGGTTTCGGCACTGAAGCTTTCTTT
17,-,TRBV4-3,-,TRBJ2-5,CASSQDVPGGRKETQYF,TGCGCCAGCAGCCAAGATGTTCCGGGGGGCCGCAAAGAGACCCAGTACTTC